A single sample gave rise to the 26 T cell receptor beta chains below, sequenced in a study of OX40 agonist ivuxolimab in advanced cancers. Clones were sequenced by immunoSEQ multiplex PCR, and TCRdb holds only the in-frame ones, with some missing. The repertoire holds tens of thousands of clones, with about nine tenths as singletons. Source: CD4+ or CD8+ T cells sorted from blood, taken in a trial of the OX40 agonist ivuxolimab. All receptors come from an adult with an advanced solid tumor such as melanoma, head and neck, liver or kidney cancer.

The chain has TRBV19 and TRBJ1-2, with 7 bases that match TRBD1. The CDR3 has 14 residues. CDR1 and CDR2 from the germline V gene are LNHDA and SQIVND (reference sequence). With V trimmed by 5 bases and J by 4 bases, 7 bases remained unmatched. DNA for the CDR3: TGTGCCAGTAGTTTTCGGACAGGCGTCTATGGCTACACCTTC. Amino acid sequence: CASSFRTGVYGYTF.

Here the CDR3 reads CASSKGQGAFEAFF. CDR3 coding DNA: TGCGCCAGCAGCAAGGGACAGGGGGCCTTTGAAGCTTTCTTT. The chain uses TRBV5-1 and TRBJ1-1, with 12 bases identical to TRBD1. The CDR3 extends over 14 amino acids. Germline V gives CDR1 SGHRS, CDR2 YFSETQ. With 4 bases clipped from V and 7 bases from J, the junction kept 5 bases outside the gene matches.

The gene calls are TRBV29-1 and TRBJ2-3; the D is unclear. Germline CDR1 is SQVTM and CDR2 is ANQGSEA. Trimming removed 0 bases at V and 0 bases at J, with 7 bases between. The CDR3 totals 14 residues. CDR3 nucleotides: TGCAGCGTTGAAGAGGGCCCTAGCACAGATACGCAGTATTTT. Translating it yields CSVEEGPSTDTQYF.

The rearrangement joins TRBV6-5 to TRBJ1-4; the D is unclear. The CDR3 runs to 14 residues. The V end was cut by 7 bases, the J end by 5 bases, with 14 bases between. Looked up from germline, CDR1 is MNHEY and CDR2 is SVGAGI. In nucleotides, the CDR3 is TGTGCCAGCACCCAGTTGGGCGGGAATGAAAAACTGTTTTTT. It specifies CASTQLGGNEKLFF.

The chain links TRBV30 to TRBJ1-1; no clear D. Germline V lookup: CDR1 GTSNPN, CDR2 SVGIG (reference sequence). V gave up 4 bases and J gave up 0 bases, with 9 bases separating them. This CDR3 has 13 residues. The DNA of the CDR3 is TGTGCCTGGATAAGGAACATGAACACTGAAGCTTTCTTT. Residues: CAWIRNMNTEAFF.

The chain recombines TRBV5-1 with TRBJ2-7, with 10 nucleotides matching TRBD1. The length of the CDR3 is 16 residues. Germline V gene lookup returns CDR1 SGHRS and CDR2 YFSETQ. After removal of 4 bases from V and 4 bases from J, the junction contained 11 bases not matched to a gene. The CDR3 nucleotides read TGCGCCAGCAGCCCGGGGACAGGGGCTTCCGTGTACGAGCAGTACTTC. As protein: CASSPGTGASVYEQYF.

CDR3 sequence (DNA): TGCGCCAGCAGCGGACTAGCGCCTAGCACAGATACGCAGTATTTT. As protein: CASSGLAPSTDTQYF. The V gene is TRBV5-1, the J gene TRBJ2-3, with 9 bases fitting TRBD2. There are 15 residues in the CDR3. Losses at the gene ends were 4 bases for V and 0 bases for J; bases not matched to a gene: 3. Germline-derived CDR1 and CDR2 are SGHRS and YFSETQ.

This chain uses TRBV7-9 with TRBJ2-5, with no clear D. Germline values: CDR1 SEHNR, CDR2 FQNEAQ (reference sequence). CDR3 length: 11 amino acids. Trimming removed 5 bases from V and 5 bases from J, with 6 bases in between. The CDR3 sequence is CASSAMETQYF. CDR3 bases: TGTGCCAGCAGCGCGATGGAGACCCAGTACTTC.

The rearrangement links TRBV5-1 to TRBJ2-1; 8 bases agree with TRBD2. V dropped 4 bases and J dropped 8; count of bases not matched to a gene: 11. The CDR3 is 15 residues long. CDR1 is SGHRS, CDR2 YFSETQ, per germline. CDR3 sequence (DNA): TGCGCCAGCAGCGACGGGACTAGTAATGTGGATGAGCAGTTCTTC. Protein: CASSDGTSNVDEQFF.

V and J are TRBV10-3 and TRBJ2-1, with 9 bases aligning to TRBD2. Trimming took 3 bases from V and 6 from J; bases not matched to a gene: 3. Germline V gene lookup returns CDR1 ENHRY and CDR2 SYGVKD. CDR3 length: 14 residues. The CDR3 DNA reads TGTGCCATCAGTGACGCGGGACTAGCCAATGAGCAGTTCTTC. Its protein product is CAISDAGLANEQFF.

The chain employs TRBV5-6 and TRBJ2-1, with a weak D call TRBD1 (6 bases). Germline V gene sequence: CDR1 SGHDT, CDR2 YYEEEE. V lost 2 bases and J 3 bases, leaving 9 bases between the germline ends. This CDR3 has 14 residues. CDR3 sequence reads: CASSFLQGYNEQFF. The CDR3 bases are TGTGCCAGCAGCTTCTTACAGGGCTACAATGAGCAGTTCTTC.

The chain has TRBV5-1 and TRBJ2-3; D tentatively reads TRBD1 or TRBD2 (5 bases each). Trimming cost V 4 bases and J 3 bases, with 9 bases left between them. The CDR3 covers 13 residues. Germline-derived CDR1 and CDR2 are SGHRS and YFSETQ. The CDR3 DNA reads TGCGCCAGCAGCACGGGACCGACAGATACGCAGTATTTT. Translating it yields CASSTGPTDTQYF.

This clone came up a few times. The chain is built from TRBV5-4 and TRBJ2-4; a weak D match, TRBD2 (6 bases). The ends were cut back, 4 bases at V and 5 bases at J, with 13 bases in the middle. Germline loops: CDR1 SGHNT, CDR2 YYREEE (reference sequence). This CDR3 region has 14 residues. For the CDR3, the DNA is TGTGCCAGCAGCGACCGGGAGACAGAAAACATTCAGTACTTC. Translation: CASSDRETENIQYF.

The chain is built from TRBV30 and TRBJ1-2, with unresolved D. CDR3 length: 12 residues. Deletions cut 4 bases from V and 4 bases from J, with 10 bases between. The germline V gene encodes CDR1 GTSNPN and CDR2 SVGIG (reference sequence). In nucleotides, the CDR3 is TGTGCCTGGACACCGGGGAGCTATGGCTACACCTTC. Protein: CAWTPGSYGYTF.

The chain recombines TRBV5-1 with TRBJ2-1, with 11 bases identical to TRBD2. Losses at the gene ends were 0 bases for V and 6 bases for J; bases not matched to a gene: 2. Looked up from germline, CDR1 is SGHRS and CDR2 is YFSETQ. The CDR3 totals 15 residues. CDR3 sequence (DNA): TGCGCCAGCAGCTTGGGACTAGCGGGATTCAATGAGCAGTTCTTC. Translation gives CASSLGLAGFNEQFF.

The chain recombines TRBV5-1 with TRBJ2-1, with 7 bases lining up with TRBD2. CDR3 size: 14 residues. Germline V gene lookup returns CDR1 SGHRS and CDR2 YFSETQ. The V gene end was trimmed by 2 bases and the J gene end by 5 bases; junction bases not matched to a gene: 4. The CDR3 protein is CASSFLAADNEQFF. CDR3 sequence (DNA): TGCGCCAGCAGCTTTCTAGCGGCAGACAATGAGCAGTTCTTC.

A single count supports this clone. V is TRBV5-8 and J is TRBJ1-1, with D uncertain. From germline, CDR1 is SGHTS and CDR2 YDEGEE. CDR3 length equals 13 residues. Deletions cut 2 bases from V and 5 bases from J, with 10 bases between. This CDR3 is CASSFIGGTEAFF. The CDR3 bases are TGTGCCAGCAGCTTTATAGGTGGTACTGAAGCTTTCTTT.

V gene TRBV18 combines with J gene TRBJ1-5, with TRBD1 identical over 12 bases. V dropped 3 bases and J dropped 3; count of bases not matched to a gene: 6. Germline V gives CDR1 KGHSH, CDR2 LQKENI. CDR3 size: 17 residues. In DNA, the CDR3 is TGTGCCAGCTCACCTAACCGGGGACAGGGGGCCAATCAGCCCCAGCATTTT. Translation gives CASSPNRGQGANQPQHF.

This chain joins TRBV7-2 and TRBJ1-4; 7 bases are shared with TRBD1. The CDR3 totals 14 residues. V trimming: 4 bases; J trimming: 6 bases; junction bases outside the gene matches: 5. The germline V gene has CDR1 SGHTA and CDR2 FQGNSA. The CDR3 DNA follows: TGTGCCAGCAGCTCGGGACAGACCTATGAAAAACTGTTTTTT. Its protein is CASSSGQTYEKLFF.

V gene TRBV28 combines with J gene TRBJ2-2; D possibly corresponds to TRBD1 (6 bases). CDR3 size: 14 residues. Trimming took 4 bases from V and 5 from J, leaving 11 bases between them. CDR1 is MDHEN, CDR2 SYDVKM, per germline. DNA of the CDR3: TGTGCCAGCAGTTCCGGACAGTTTACCGGGGAGCTGTTTTTT. Translated, it gives CASSSGQFTGELFF.

The gene calls are TRBV18 and TRBJ2-3, with D maybe TRBD2 (6 bases). The CDR3 sequence is 15 residues long. In germline, CDR1 is KGHSH, CDR2 LQKENI. The V end lost 2 bases, the J end lost 0 bases, and 9 bases lay between the germline ends. CDR3 nucleotide sequence: TGTGCCAGCTCACCAGCCCTAGCGAGCACAGATACGCAGTATTTT. It translates to CASSPALASTDTQYF.

The chain uses TRBV11-2 and TRBJ1-2, with D unclear. CDR1 is SGHAT and CDR2 is FQNNGV in the germline V gene. This CDR3 has 13 residues. Trimming pared 1 base from V and 8 bases from J, leaving 11 bases between. CDR3: CASSLGPFLGYTF. As DNA, the CDR3 is TGTGCCAGCAGCTTAGGACCGTTCCTGGGCTACACCTTC.

In its sample, this clone was seen once. This chain joins TRBV21-1 and TRBJ1-1. TRBV21-1 represents a pseudogene. The CDR3 is made up of 17 amino acids. CDR3 bases: TGTGCCAGCAGGGTTCAGGAAGGGCACCTTAGCAGGACTGAAGCTTTCTTT. As protein: CASRVQEGHLSRTEAFF.

V is TRBV11-2 and J is TRBJ2-3; the D call may be TRBD1 or TRBD2 (9 bases each). The germline gives CDR1 SGHAT, CDR2 FQNNGV. V dropped 7 bases and J dropped 2 bases, with 28 bases sitting between them. The CDR3 is made up of 19 amino acids. Here the CDR3 DNA reads TGTGCCAGCAATAAGGGGGACAGGGCGAGACTAGCGGCCACAGATACGCAGTATTTT. This codes for CASNKGDRARLAATDTQYF.

The rearrangement uses TRBV9 and TRBJ1-1; D may be TRBD1 (6 bases). Trimming pared 0 bases from V and 4 bases from J, leaving 13 bases between. Germline CDR1 is SGDLS and CDR2 is YYNGEE. The CDR3 loop spans 15 amino acids. CDR3 in amino acids: CASSVGGAEGTEAFF. CDR3 DNA: TGTGCCAGCAGCGTAGGGGGGGCAGAGGGCACTGAAGCTTTCTTT.

This chain connects TRBV6-5 to TRBJ2-1, with D uncertain. V lost 4 bases to trimming and J lost 8 bases, with 15 bases between them. The CDR3 is 14 amino acids. In germline, CDR1 is MNHEY, CDR2 SVGAGI. CDR3 amino acids: CASSSQTNRHEQFF. The CDR3 DNA is TGTGCCAGCAGTTCCCAAACGAACAGACATGAGCAGTTCTTC.